The source of this T cell receptor beta chain is a study of cytotoxic CD8 clonotypes in ibrutinib-treated CLL. The CDR3 contains 18 residues. V lost 3 bases, J lost 3 bases, and 16 bases stayed unmatched. Method: immunoSEQ multiplex PCR; TCRdb's copy keeps in-frame clones and lacks some. The sample carries about 130,000 clones, less than 90% recorded once. The sequences come from PBMCs, collected after 24 months of ibrutinib treatment. This sequence originates from a human donor with chronic lymphocytic leukemia. This rearrangement joins TRBV23-1 to TRBJ1-1; 7 nucleotides agree with TRBD1. TRBV23-1 is placed among ORFs of uncertain function. The CDR3 reads CASSQFDTQGMGDTEAFF. DNA of the CDR3: TGCGCCAGCAGTCAGTTCGACACACAGGGGATGGGCGACACTGAAGCTTTCTTT.